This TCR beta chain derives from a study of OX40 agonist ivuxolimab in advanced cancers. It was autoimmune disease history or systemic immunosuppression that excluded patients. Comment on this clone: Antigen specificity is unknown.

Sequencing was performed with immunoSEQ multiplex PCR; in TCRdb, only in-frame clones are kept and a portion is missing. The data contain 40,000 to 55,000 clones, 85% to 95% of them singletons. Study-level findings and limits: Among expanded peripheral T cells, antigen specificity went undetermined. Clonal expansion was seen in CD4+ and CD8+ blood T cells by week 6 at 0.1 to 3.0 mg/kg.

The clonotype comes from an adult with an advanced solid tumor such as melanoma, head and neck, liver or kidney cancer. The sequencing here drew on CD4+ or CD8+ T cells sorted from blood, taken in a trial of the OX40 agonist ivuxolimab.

The DNA of the CDR3 is TGTGCCAGTAGTATAGACCGATCCTCCTACGAGCAGTACTTC. It codes for CASSIDRSSYEQYF. The J gene is TRBJ2-7, the V gene TRBV19; D ambiguous. The V gene's germline CDR1 is LNHDA and CDR2 SQIVND (reference sequence). V was trimmed by 0 bases and J by 0 bases, leaving 6 bases between them. CDR3 length equals 14 residues.